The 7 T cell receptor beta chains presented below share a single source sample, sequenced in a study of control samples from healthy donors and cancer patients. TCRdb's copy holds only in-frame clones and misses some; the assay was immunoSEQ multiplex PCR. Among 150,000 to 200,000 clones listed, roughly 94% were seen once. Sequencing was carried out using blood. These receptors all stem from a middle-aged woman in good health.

CDR3 nucleotide sequence: TGTGCCAGCAGCTTTGACCGGGAACTTGGAAACACCATATATTTT. Translation: CASSFDRELGNTIYF. V usage is TRBV5-5 and J usage is TRBJ1-3; D uncertain. CDR1 SGHKS and CDR2 YYEKEE come from the germline V gene (reference sequence). Trimming cost V 2 bases and J 3 bases, with 12 bases left between them. This CDR3 has 15 residues.

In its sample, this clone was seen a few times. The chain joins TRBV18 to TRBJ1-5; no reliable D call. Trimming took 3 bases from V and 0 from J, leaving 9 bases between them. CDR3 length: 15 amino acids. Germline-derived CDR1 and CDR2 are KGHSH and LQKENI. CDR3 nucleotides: TGTGCCAGCTCACCCCAGCCCTATAGCAATCAGCCCCAGCATTTT. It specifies CASSPQPYSNQPQHF.

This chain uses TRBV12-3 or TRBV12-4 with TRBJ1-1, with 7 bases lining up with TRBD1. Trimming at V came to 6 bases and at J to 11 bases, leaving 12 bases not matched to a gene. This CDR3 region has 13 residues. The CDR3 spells CASSPDRVLGAFF. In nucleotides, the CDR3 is TGTGCCAGCAGCCCAGACAGGGTACTTGGCGCTTTCTTT.

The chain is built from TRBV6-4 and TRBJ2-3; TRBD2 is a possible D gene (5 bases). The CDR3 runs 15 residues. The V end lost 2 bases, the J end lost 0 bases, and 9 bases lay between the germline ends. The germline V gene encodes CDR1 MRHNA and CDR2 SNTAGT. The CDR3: CASSDSGYSTDTQYF. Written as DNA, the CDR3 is TGTGCCAGCAGTGACAGCGGCTATAGCACAGATACGCAGTATTTT.

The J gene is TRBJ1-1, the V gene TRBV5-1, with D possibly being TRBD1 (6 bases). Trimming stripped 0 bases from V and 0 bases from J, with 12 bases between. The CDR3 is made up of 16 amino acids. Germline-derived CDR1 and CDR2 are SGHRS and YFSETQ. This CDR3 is CASSLVGRGLNTEAFF. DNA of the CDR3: TGCGCCAGCAGCTTGGTAGGTAGGGGGTTGAACACTGAAGCTTTCTTT.

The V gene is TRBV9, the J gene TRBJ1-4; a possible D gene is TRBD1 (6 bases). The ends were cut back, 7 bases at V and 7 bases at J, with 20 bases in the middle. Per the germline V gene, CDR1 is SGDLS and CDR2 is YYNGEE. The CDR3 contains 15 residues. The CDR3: CASSGGWGAGEKLFF. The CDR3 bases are TGTGCCAGCTCCGGCGGATGGGGGGCTGGTGAAAAACTGTTTTTT.

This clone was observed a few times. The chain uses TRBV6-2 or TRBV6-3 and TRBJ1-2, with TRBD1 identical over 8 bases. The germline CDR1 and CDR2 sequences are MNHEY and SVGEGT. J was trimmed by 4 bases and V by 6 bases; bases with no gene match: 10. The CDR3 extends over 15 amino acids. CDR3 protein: CASSRGTGRGYGYTF. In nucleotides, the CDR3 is TGTGCCAGCAGCCGTGGGACAGGTCGTGGCTATGGCTACACCTTC.